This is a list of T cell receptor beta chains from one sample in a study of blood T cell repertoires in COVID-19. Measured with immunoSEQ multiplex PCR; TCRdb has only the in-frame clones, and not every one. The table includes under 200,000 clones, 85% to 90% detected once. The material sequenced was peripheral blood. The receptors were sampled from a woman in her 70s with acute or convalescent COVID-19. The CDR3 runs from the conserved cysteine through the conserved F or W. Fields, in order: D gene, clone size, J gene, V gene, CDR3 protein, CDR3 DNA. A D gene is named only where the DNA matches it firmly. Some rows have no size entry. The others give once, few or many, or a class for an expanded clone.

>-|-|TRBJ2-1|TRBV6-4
CASSRDTYNEQFF
TGTGCCAGCAGCAGGGATACCTACAATGAGCAGTTCTTC
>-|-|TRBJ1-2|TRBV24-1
CATSATGSDYGYTF
TGTGCCACCAGTGCGACAGGATCGGACTATGGCTACACCTTC
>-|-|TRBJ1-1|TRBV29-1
CSVVGPEAFF
TGCAGCGTTGTTGGCCCTGAAGCTTTCTTT
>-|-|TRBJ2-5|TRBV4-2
CASSQGGRETQYF
TGTGCCAGCAGCCAAGGAGGGAGGGAGACCCAGTACTTC
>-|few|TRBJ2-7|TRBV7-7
CASSRLGSYEQYF
TGTGCTAGCAGCCGCCTCGGGTCCTACGAGCAGTACTTC
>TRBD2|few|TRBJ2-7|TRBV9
CASSGPGLAYEQYF
TGTGCCAGCAGCGGGCCGGGACTAGCCTACGAGCAGTACTTC
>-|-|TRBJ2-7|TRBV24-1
CATSRAGTYEQYF
TGTGCCACCAGTAGAGCAGGTACCTACGAGCAGTACTTC
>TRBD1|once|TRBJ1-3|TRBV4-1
CASSPGQPGNTIYF
TGCGCCAGCAGCCCGGGACAGCCTGGAAACACCATATATTTT
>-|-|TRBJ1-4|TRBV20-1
CSAQQGGKLFF
TGCAGTGCTCAACAGGGCGGAAAACTGTTTTTT
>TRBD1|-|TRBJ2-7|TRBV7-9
CASTPPETGGYEQYF
TGTGCCAGCACCCCCCCCGAGACAGGGGGGTACGAGCAGTACTTC
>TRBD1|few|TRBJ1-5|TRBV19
CASREDRASNQPQHF
TGTGCCAGTAGGGAGGACAGGGCAAGCAATCAGCCCCAGCATTTT
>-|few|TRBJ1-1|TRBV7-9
CASSLQGRDTEAFF
TGTGCCAGCAGCTTACAGGGAAGGGACACTGAAGCTTTCTTT
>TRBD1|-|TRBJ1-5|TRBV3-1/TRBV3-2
CASSQGGRGWNQPQHF
TGTGCCAGCAGCCAAGGTGGCAGGGGGTGGAATCAGCCCCAGCATTTT
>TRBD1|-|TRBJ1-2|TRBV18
CASSPWTGDGYTF
TGTGCCAGCTCACCTTGGACAGGGGATGGCTACACCTTC
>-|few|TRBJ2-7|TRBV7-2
CASSRTQGSSYEQYF
TGTGCCAGCAGCCGCACCCAGGGATCTTCCTACGAGCAGTACTTC
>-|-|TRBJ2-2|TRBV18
CASSPDRNTGELFF
TGTGCCAGCTCACCTGACAGGAACACCGGGGAGCTGTTTTTT
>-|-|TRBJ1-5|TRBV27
CASSSGFIGARSNQPQHF
TGTGCCAGCAGTTCTGGTTTTATTGGGGCGAGGAGCAATCAGCCCCAGCATTTT
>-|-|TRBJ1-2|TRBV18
CASSSGTGNGYTF
TGTGCCAGCTCTTCAGGGACTGGAAATGGCTACACCTTC
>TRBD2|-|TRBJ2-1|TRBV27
CASSFVLTSGINEQFF
TGTGCCAGCAGTTTTGTTCTAACTAGCGGGATCAATGAGCAGTTCTTC
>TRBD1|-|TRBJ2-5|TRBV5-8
CASSSPGTGEETQYF
TGTGCCAGCAGCTCTCCCGGGACAGGGGAAGAGACCCAGTACTTC
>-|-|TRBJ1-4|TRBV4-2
CASSQNIDSTNEKLFF
TGTGCCAGCAGCCAAAACATTGATTCAACTAATGAAAAACTGTTTTTT
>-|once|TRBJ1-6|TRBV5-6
CASSLRQSDNSPLHF
TGTGCCAGCAGCTTGAGACAGAGTGATAATTCACCCCTCCACTTT
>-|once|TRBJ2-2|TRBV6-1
CASSKTGELFF
TGTGCCAGCAGCAAAACCGGGGAGCTGTTTTTT
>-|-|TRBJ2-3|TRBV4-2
CASSQDRSTDTQYF
TGTGCCAGCAGCCAAGACCGTAGCACAGATACGCAGTATTTT
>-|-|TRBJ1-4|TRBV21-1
CASSKAGTAENEKLFF
TGTGCCAGCAGCAAGGCTGGGACAGCCGAGAATGAAAAACTGTTTTTT
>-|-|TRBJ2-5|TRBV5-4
CASSFPSQETQYF
TGTGCCAGCAGCTTTCCCTCCCAAGAGACCCAGTACTTC
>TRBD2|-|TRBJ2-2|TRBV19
CASTLTTSGPSLHTGELFF
TGTGCCAGTACCCTAACGACTAGCGGGCCTTCCCTGCACACCGGGGAGCTGTTTTTT
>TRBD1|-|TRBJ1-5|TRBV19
CASSTGTGTYQPQHF
TGTGCCAGTAGCACGGGGACAGGTACTTATCAGCCCCAGCATTTT
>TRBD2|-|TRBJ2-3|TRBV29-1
CSTARLAASTDTQYF
TGCAGCACGGCCCGACTAGCGGCTAGCACAGATACGCAGTATTTT
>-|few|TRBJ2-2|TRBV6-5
CASSYGPGYTGELFF
TGTGCCAGCAGTTACGGGCCAGGGTACACCGGGGAGCTGTTTTTT
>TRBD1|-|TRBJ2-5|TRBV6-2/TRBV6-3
CASSPFRGLGETQYF
TGTGCCAGCAGTCCCTTCAGGGGGCTCGGGGAGACCCAGTACTTC
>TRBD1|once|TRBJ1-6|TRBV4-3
CASSLGQGLPLHF
TGCGCCAGCAGTTTGGGACAGGGACTACCCCTCCACTTT
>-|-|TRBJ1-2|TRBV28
CASSPGTQGYTF
TGTGCCAGCAGTCCCGGGACACAGGGCTACACCTTC
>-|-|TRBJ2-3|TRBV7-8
CASSLVLSARAGDTQYF
TGTGCCAGCAGCTTAGTTTTAAGCGCAAGGGCGGGGGATACGCAGTATTTT
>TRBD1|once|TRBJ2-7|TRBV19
CASSMQGATYEQYF
TGTGCCAGTAGTATGCAGGGGGCTACCTACGAGCAGTACTTC
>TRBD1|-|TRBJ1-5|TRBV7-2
CASSLGSGQGNQPQHF
TGTGCCAGCAGCTTAGGGTCGGGACAGGGCAATCAGCCCCAGCATTTT
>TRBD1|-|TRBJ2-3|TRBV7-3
CASSRQGSDTQYF
TGTGCCAGCAGCCGACAGGGATCAGATACGCAGTATTTT
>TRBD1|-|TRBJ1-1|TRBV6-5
CASSSRQGAGTEAFF
TGTGCCAGCAGTTCAAGACAGGGGGCTGGGACTGAAGCTTTCTTT